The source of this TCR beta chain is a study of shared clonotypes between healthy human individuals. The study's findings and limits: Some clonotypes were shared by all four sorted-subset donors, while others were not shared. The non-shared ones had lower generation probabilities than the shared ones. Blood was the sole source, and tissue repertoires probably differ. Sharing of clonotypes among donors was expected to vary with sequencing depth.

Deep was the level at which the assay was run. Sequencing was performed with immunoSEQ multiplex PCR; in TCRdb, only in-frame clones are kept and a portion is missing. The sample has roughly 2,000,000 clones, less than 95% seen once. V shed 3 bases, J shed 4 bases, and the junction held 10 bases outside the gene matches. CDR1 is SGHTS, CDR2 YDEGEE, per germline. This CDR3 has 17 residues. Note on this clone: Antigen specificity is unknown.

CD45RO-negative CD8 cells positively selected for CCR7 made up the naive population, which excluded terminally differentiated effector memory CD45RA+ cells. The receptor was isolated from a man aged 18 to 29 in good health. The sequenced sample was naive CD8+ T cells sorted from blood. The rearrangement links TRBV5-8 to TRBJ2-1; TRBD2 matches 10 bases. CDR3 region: CASSSPHTSGVYNEQFF. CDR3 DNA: TGTGCCAGCAGCTCTCCCCACACTAGCGGGGTGTACAATGAGCAGTTCTTC.